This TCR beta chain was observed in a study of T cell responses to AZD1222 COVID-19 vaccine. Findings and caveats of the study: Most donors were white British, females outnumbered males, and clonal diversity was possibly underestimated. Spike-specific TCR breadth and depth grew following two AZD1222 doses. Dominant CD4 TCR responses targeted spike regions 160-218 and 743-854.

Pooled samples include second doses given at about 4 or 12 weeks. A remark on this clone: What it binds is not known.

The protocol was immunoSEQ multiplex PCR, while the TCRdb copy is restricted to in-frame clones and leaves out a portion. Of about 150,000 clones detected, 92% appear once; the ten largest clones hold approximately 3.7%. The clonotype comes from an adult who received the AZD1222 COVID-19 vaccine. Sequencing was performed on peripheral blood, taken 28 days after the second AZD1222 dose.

CDR3 sequence reads: CASSFLSGPQHF. The CDR3 coding sequence is TGTGCCAGCAGTTTTCTTTCGGGGCCCCAGCATTTT. V and J are TRBV27 and TRBJ1-5; D not resolved. This CDR3 has 12 amino acids. Germline CDR1 is MNHEY and CDR2 is SMNVEV (reference sequence). Trimming cost V 3 bases and J 9 bases, with 9 bases left between them.